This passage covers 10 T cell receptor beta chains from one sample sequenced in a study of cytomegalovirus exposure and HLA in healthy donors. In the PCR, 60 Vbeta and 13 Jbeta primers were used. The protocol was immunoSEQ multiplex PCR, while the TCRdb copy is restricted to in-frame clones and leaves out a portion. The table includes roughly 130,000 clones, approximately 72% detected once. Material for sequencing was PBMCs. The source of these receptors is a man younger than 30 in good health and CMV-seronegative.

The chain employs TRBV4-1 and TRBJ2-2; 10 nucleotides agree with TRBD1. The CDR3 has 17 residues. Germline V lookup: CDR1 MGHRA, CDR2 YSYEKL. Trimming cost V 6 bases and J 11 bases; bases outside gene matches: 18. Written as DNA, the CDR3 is TGCGCCAGCAGTTACGTAGGGACAGGGGTTTTGAAAAGAGAGCTGTTTTTT. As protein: CASSYVGTGVLKRELFF.

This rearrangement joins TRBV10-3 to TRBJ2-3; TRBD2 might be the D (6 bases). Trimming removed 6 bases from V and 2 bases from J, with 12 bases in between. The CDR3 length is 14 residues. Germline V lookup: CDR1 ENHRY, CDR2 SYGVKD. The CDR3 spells CAISYREPTDTQYF. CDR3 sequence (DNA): TGTGCCATCAGCTACCGGGAGCCCACAGATACGCAGTATTTT.

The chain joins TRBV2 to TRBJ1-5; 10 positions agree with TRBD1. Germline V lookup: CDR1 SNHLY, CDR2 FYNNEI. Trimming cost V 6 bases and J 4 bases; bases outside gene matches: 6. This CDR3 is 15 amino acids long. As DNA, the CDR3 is TGTGCCAGCAGACTTGGACAGGGGGGTAATCAGCCCCAGCATTTT. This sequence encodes CASRLGQGGNQPQHF. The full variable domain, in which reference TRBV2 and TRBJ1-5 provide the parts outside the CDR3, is EPEVTQTPSHQVTQMGQEVILRCVPISNHLYFYWYRQILGQKVEFLVSFYNNEISEKSEIFDDQFSVERPDGSNFTLKIRSTKLEDSAMYFCASRLGQGGNQPQHFGDGTRLSIL.

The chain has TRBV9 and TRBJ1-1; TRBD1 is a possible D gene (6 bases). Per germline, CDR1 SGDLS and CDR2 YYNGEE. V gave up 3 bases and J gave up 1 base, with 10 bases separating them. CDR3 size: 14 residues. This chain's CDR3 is CASSGGQRNTEAFF. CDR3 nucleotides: TGTGCCAGCAGCGGAGGACAGCGGAACACTGAAGCTTTCTTT.

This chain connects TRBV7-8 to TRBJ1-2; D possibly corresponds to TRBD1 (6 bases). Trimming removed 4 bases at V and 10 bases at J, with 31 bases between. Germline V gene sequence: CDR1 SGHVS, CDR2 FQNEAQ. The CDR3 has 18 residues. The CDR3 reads CASSSFGGGVQGGVVYTF. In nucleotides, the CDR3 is TGTGCCAGCAGCTCGTTTGGGGGGGGCGTTCAGGGAGGAGTGGTCTACACCTTC.

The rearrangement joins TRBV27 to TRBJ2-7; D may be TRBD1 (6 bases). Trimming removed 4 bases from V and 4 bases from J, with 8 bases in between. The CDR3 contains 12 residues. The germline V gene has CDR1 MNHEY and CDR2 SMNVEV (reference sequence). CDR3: CASSSQGYEQYF. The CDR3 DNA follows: TGTGCCAGCAGTTCCCAGGGGTACGAGCAGTACTTC.

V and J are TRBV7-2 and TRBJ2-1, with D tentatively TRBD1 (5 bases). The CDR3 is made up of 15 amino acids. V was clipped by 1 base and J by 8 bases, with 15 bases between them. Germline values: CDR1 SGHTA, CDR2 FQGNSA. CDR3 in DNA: TGTGCCAGCAGCTTAGATGGCAGGGCCGTGGATGAGCAGTTCTTC. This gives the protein CASSLDGRAVDEQFF.

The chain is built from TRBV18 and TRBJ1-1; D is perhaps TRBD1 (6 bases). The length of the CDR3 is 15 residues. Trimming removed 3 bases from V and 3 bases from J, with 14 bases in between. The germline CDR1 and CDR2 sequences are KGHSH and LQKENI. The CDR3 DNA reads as TGTGCCAGCTCACCCCTCCCGGGACACGACACTGAAGCTTTCTTT. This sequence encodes CASSPLPGHDTEAFF.

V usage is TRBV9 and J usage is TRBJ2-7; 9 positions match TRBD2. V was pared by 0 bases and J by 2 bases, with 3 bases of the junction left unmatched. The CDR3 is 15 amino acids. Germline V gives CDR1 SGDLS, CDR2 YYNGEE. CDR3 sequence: CASSVGLAGPYEQYF. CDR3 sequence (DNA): TGTGCCAGCAGCGTAGGGCTAGCGGGACCCTACGAGCAGTACTTC.

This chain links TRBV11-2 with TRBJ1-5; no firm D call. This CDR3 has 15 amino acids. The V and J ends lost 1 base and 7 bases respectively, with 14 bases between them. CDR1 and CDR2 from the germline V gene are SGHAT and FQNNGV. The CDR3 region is CASSLGLTTEQPQHF. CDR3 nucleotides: TGTGCCAGCAGCTTAGGCCTGACTACCGAACAGCCCCAGCATTTT.